This is a list of T cell receptor beta chains from one sample in a study of blood T cells in healthy people across ages. TCRdb fed the 5' RACE reads into MiXCR, producing one record per CDR3 protein. This table holds roughly 800,000 distinct CDR3 sequences, 55% to 75% found once. Sequenced sample: blood. These receptors originate from a man aged 30 to 45 in good health. CDR3s include the opening cysteine and the closing phenylalanine or tryptophan. The order of the fields is D gene, clone size, V gene, J gene, CDR3 DNA, CDR3 protein. The D gene is left open where the match is weak. Some rows have no size entry. The others give once, few or many, or a class for an expanded clone.

D: .
size: .
V: TRBV29-1
J: TRBJ2-5
DNA: TGCAGCGTTGTTCGTCCCTCTGATCAAGAGACCCAGTACTTC
CDR3: CSVVRPSDQETQYF

D: .
size: .
V: TRBV2
J: TRBJ1-1
DNA: TGTGCCAGCAGGGAGGTCGTGGACGGCTCCCAAGCTTTCTTT
CDR3: CASREVVDGSQAFF

D: TRBD2
size: .
V: TRBV3-1
J: TRBJ2-4
DNA: TGTGCCAGCAGCCGCGGACTAGCCGGGTCCAAAAACATTCAGTACTTC
CDR3: CASSRGLAGSKNIQYF

D: .
size: .
V: TRBV6-2/TRBV6-3
J: TRBJ2-5
DNA: TGTGCCAGCAGTTCCATTGGCCAAGAGACCCAGTACTTC
CDR3: CASSSIGQETQYF

D: .
size: .
V: TRBV30
J: TRBJ1-2
DNA: TGTGCCTGGAGCCCGAAAGGAGGATTCGATGGCTACACCTTC
CDR3: CAWSPKGGFDGYTF

D: TRBD1
size: .
V: TRBV4-1
J: TRBJ1-5
DNA: TGCGCCAGCAGCCAAGATCAGTCAGGGGGCAATCGCAATCAGCCCCAGCATTTT
CDR3: CASSQDQSGGNRNQPQHF

D: .
size: .
V: TRBV5-4
J: TRBJ2-5
DNA: TGTGCCAGCAGCTTGACCCTGCGAGAGACCCAGTACTTC
CDR3: CASSLTLRETQYF

D: .
size: .
V: TRBV6-1
J: TRBJ1-2
DNA: TGTGCCAGCAGTGGCAAGGGCGGATTCTATGGCTACACCTTC
CDR3: CASSGKGGFYGYTF

D: .
size: .
V: TRBV9
J: TRBJ2-6
DNA: TGTGCCAGCAGCGCGAACCACCACTCTGGGGCCAACGTCCTGACTTTC
CDR3: CASSANHHSGANVLTF

D: TRBD1
size: .
V: TRBV9
J: TRBJ1-1
DNA: TGTGCCAGCAGCGTGGGACAGGGATCCGCTGAAGCTTTCTTT
CDR3: CASSVGQGSAEAFF

D: TRBD2
size: .
V: TRBV4-2
J: TRBJ2-7
DNA: TGTGCCAGCAGCGCTGCCTTGGGACTAGCGGGAGGCGAGCAGTACTTC
CDR3: CASSAALGLAGGEQYF

D: .
size: few
V: TRBV6-1
J: TRBJ2-2
DNA: TGTGCCAGCAGGGAGGACACGGGCACCGGGGAGCTGTTTTTT
CDR3: CASREDTGTGELFF

D: .
size: .
V: TRBV6-6
J: TRBJ2-4
DNA: TGTGCCAGCGCACTCGGCAGAGCCAAAAACATTCAGTACTTC
CDR3: CASALGRAKNIQYF

D: .
size: .
V: TRBV24-1
J: TRBJ2-2
DNA: TGTGCCACCAGTGATATGGCGGAGTCGAACACCGGGGAGCTGTTTTTT
CDR3: CATSDMAESNTGELFF

D: TRBD1
size: few
V: TRBV2
J: TRBJ1-5
DNA: TGTGCCAGCAGGGAGGGACAGGGAAGCAATCAGCCCCAGCATTTT
CDR3: CASREGQGSNQPQHF

D: TRBD1
size: .
V: TRBV20-1
J: TRBJ1-2
DNA: TGCAGTGCTTCGGACAGGGCAACCTCCTATGGCTACACCTTC
CDR3: CSASDRATSYGYTF

D: TRBD1
size: .
V: TRBV10-3
J: TRBJ2-7
DNA: TGTGCCATCAGTGAGGCGAGGGACAGATCCTTCGAGCAGTACTTC
CDR3: CAISEARDRSFEQYF

D: TRBD2
size: .
V: TRBV20-1
J: TRBJ2-1
DNA: TGCAGCAGGCTCCGGGCGGGGGGGTCCGTCAATGAGCAGTTCTTC
CDR3: CSRLRAGGSVNEQFF

D: .
size: few
V: TRBV7-3
J: TRBJ1-2
DNA: TGTGCCAGCAGAAACACGGGGGAGGACGGCTACACCTTC
CDR3: CASRNTGEDGYTF

D: .
size: once
V: TRBV12-3/TRBV12-4
J: TRBJ2-3
DNA: TGTGCCAGCAGTTTCGGGGTGACAGCAGATATGGAATATTTT
CDR3: CASSFGVTADMEYF

D: TRBD2
size: few
V: TRBV20-1
J: TRBJ2-7
DNA: TGCAGTGCTAGAGATGGGGGGACTAGCGGTTCCTACGAGCAGTACTTC
CDR3: CSARDGGTSGSYEQYF

D: .
size: .
V: TRBV6-5
J: TRBJ2-3
DNA: TGTGCCAGCAGTTACCGGGATCCGGCAGATACGCAGTATTTT
CDR3: CASSYRDPADTQYF

D: TRBD2
size: .
V: TRBV7-6
J: TRBJ2-5
DNA: TGTGCCAGCAGCTTAAGGTCCCTAGCGGGGAATCAAGAGACCCAGTACTTC
CDR3: CASSLRSLAGNQETQYF

D: TRBD2
size: once
V: TRBV30
J: TRBJ2-7
DNA: TGTGCCTGGAGCTGGCTAGCGGGTGAGCAGTACTTC
CDR3: CAWSWLAGEQYF

D: .
size: .
V: TRBV20-1
J: TRBJ1-5
DNA: TGCAGTGCCAAGGGGGACTACAATCAGCCCCAGCATTTT
CDR3: CSAKGDYNQPQHF

D: TRBD2
size: .
V: TRBV20-1
J: TRBJ2-7
DNA: TGCAGTGCTAGAGATCCCGGCAGACCGCGGACTAGCGGGAACTACGAGCAGTACTTC
CDR3: CSARDPGRPRTSGNYEQYF

D: TRBD1
size: .
V: TRBV18
J: TRBJ2-1
DNA: TGTGCCAGCTCACTTCAAACCGGGACAGGGATGAATGAGCAGTTCTTC
CDR3: CASSLQTGTGMNEQFF

D: .
size: .
V: TRBV29-1
J: TRBJ2-3
DNA: TGCAGCGTTGACCAGTTGGTCAGGGACACAGATACGCAGTATTTT
CDR3: CSVDQLVRDTDTQYF

D: .
size: few
V: TRBV12-3/TRBV12-4
J: TRBJ2-6
DNA: TGTGCCAGCAGTTTTGGTGGGGGCTCTGGGGCCAACGTCCTGACTTTC
CDR3: CASSFGGGSGANVLTF

D: .
size: .
V: TRBV9
J: TRBJ2-3
DNA: TGTGCCAGCAGCGTAGTGCCGGTTCCGGGGCAAGGTCCAGATACGCAGTATTTT
CDR3: CASSVVPVPGQGPDTQYF

D: TRBD2
size: .
V: TRBV5-1
J: TRBJ2-1
DNA: TGCGCCAGCAGCCCTGTAGGACTCCGGGAGGGCCGTGAGCAGTTCTTC
CDR3: CASSPVGLREGREQFF

D: .
size: .
V: TRBV7-9
J: TRBJ1-1
DNA: TGTGCCAGCAGCTTAATCGACCATGCTTTCTTT
CDR3: CASSLIDHAFF

D: .
size: .
V: TRBV6-5
J: TRBJ2-5
DNA: TGTGCCAGCAGTCCTGGCCGAGCGGAGACCCAGTACTTC
CDR3: CASSPGRAETQYF

D: .
size: .
V: TRBV5-1
J: TRBJ2-1
DNA: TGCGCCAGCAGCTCTCCGACCGGTTCGCGTGAGCAGTTCTTC
CDR3: CASSSPTGSREQFF